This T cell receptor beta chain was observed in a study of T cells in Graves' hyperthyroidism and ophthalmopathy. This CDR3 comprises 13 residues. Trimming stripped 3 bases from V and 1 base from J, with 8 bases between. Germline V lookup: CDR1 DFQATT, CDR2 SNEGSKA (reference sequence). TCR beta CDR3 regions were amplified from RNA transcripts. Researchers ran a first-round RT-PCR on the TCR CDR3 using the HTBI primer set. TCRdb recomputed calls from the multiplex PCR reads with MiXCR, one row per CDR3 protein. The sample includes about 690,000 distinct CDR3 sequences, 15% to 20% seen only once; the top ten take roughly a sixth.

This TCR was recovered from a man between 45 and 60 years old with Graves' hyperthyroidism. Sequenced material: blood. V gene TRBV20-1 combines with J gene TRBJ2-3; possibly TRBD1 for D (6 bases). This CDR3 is CSARGHRTDTQYF. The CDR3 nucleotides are TGCAGTGCTAGGGGACACCGCACAGATACGCAGTATTTT.